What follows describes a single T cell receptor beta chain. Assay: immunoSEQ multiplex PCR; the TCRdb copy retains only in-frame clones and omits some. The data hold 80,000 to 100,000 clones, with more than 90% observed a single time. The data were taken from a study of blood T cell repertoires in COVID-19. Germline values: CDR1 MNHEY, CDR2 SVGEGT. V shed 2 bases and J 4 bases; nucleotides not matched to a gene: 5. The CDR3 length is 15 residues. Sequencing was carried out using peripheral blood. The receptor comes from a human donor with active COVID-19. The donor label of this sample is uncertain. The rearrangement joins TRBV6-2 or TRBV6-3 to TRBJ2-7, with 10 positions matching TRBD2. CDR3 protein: CASSYRGTSAYEQYF. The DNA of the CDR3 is TGTGCCAGCAGTTACCGCGGGACTAGCGCATACGAGCAGTACTTC.